Presented here are 7 T cell receptor beta chains from one specimen sequenced in a study of identical twins. MiXCR, run by TCRdb on the 5' RACE reads, gives a single entry per CDR3 protein. This sample has around 480,000 distinct CDR3 sequences; more than 13% occur once, and the top ten carry about 0.94%. This sample was shared with a second study, whose subject was yellow fever vaccine responses in identical twins.

Material: CD4+ T cells sorted from blood. The receptors shown here come from a woman aged 18-29 years in good health.

A few counts support this clonotype. The rearrangement uses TRBV4-1 and TRBJ2-7, with TRBD1 as a possible D gene (5 bases). V dropped 4 bases and J dropped 0 bases, with 13 bases sitting between them. Germline V CDR1 and CDR2: MGHRA, YSYEKL. This CDR3 region has 15 residues. CDR3 in DNA: TGCGCCAGCAGCCCCGGAAAGGGGTTCTCCTACGAGCAGTACTTC. Translation gives CASSPGKGFSYEQYF.

This clonotype turned up a few times. The chain links TRBV28 to TRBJ2-3; D gene uncertain. The CDR3 contains 17 residues. V dropped 4 bases and J dropped 6 bases, with 23 bases sitting between them. The germline V gene encodes CDR1 MDHEN and CDR2 SYDVKM. CDR3 region: CASSSGPSALIVDTQYF. The CDR3 DNA reads TGTGCCAGCAGTTCCGGACCCAGTGCCCTTATAGTGGATACGCAGTATTTT.

This chain connects TRBV4-2 to TRBJ2-1; 8 nucleotides line up with TRBD2. This CDR3 contains 16 residues. With 1 base clipped from V and 8 bases from J, the junction kept 10 bases outside the gene matches. The germline V gene encodes CDR1 LGHNA and CDR2 YNFKEQ. CDR3 nucleotides: TGTGCCAGCAGCCAAGTGGCGGGGGGCCCCCTCTATGAGCAGTTCTTC. Amino acids: CASSQVAGGPLYEQFF.

In this sample, this clonotype turned up a few times. The V call is TRBV28, the J call TRBJ2-5; D is perhaps TRBD1 (5 bases). The V gene lost 0 bases and the J gene lost 1 base, with 6 bases spanning the gap. The CDR3 is 14 amino acids. Looked up from germline, CDR1 is MDHEN and CDR2 is SYDVKM. The CDR3 region is CASSLWTAQETQYF. The CDR3 DNA reads TGTGCCAGCAGTTTATGGACAGCCCAAGAGACCCAGTACTTC.

This clonotype was recorded a few times. This chain connects TRBV6-5 to TRBJ2-1; 9 positions agree with TRBD1. The ends lost 0 bases at V and 9 bases at J; junction bases unmatched: 6. Germline V CDR1 and CDR2: MNHEY, SVGAGI. The length of the CDR3 is 15 residues. The CDR3 sequence: CASSYSTGQGSEQFF. The CDR3 DNA reads TGTGCCAGCAGTTACTCCACGGGACAGGGCAGTGAGCAGTTCTTC.

This chain connects TRBV20-1 to TRBJ2-3, with 10 bases aligning to TRBD2. The junction had 13 bases not matched to a gene; V was cut back by 8 bases and J by 2 bases. The V gene's germline CDR1 is DFQATT and CDR2 SNEGSKA (reference sequence). This CDR3 region has 16 residues. The CDR3 loop reads CSSRLAGVTFTDTQYF. The CDR3 DNA is TGCAGTAGCCGTCTAGCGGGGGTGACTTTCACAGATACGCAGTATTTT.

This clonotype was seen a few times. V usage is TRBV27 and J usage is TRBJ2-3; D unresolved. V dropped 4 bases and J dropped 3 bases, with 14 bases sitting between them. The CDR3 length is 15 residues. Germline V CDR1 and CDR2: MNHEY, SMNVEV (reference sequence). This chain's CDR3 is CASSYGQARTDTQYF. CDR3 nucleotides: TGTGCCAGCAGTTATGGCCAAGCCCGGACAGATACGCAGTATTTT.